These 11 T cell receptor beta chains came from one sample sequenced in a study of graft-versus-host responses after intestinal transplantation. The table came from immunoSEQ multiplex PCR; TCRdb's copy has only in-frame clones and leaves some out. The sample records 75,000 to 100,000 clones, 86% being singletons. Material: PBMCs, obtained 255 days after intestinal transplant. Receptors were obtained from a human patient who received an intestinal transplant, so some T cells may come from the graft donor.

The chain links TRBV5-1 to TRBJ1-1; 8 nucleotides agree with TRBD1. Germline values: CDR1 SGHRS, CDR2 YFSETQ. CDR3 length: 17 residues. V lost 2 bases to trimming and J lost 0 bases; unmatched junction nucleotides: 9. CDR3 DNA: TGCGCCAGCAGCTTTGGCAGGGGGCCCGGTATGAACACTGAAGCTTTCTTT. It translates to CASSFGRGPGMNTEAFF.

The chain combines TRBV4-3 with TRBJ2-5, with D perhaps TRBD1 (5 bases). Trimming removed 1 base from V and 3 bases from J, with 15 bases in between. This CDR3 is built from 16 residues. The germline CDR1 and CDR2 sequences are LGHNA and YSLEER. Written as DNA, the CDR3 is TGCGCCAGCAGCCAAGCCCTAATAGGGGTAGAAGAGACCCAGTACTTC. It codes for CASSQALIGVEETQYF.

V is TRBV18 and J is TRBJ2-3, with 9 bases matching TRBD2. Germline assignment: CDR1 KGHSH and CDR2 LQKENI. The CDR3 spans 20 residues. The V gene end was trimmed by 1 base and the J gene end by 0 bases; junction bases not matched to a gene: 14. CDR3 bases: TGTGCCAGCTCACCACGCCGGCTAGCGGGAACTTCGACTAGCACAGATACGCAGTATTTT. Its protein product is CASSPRRLAGTSTSTDTQYF.

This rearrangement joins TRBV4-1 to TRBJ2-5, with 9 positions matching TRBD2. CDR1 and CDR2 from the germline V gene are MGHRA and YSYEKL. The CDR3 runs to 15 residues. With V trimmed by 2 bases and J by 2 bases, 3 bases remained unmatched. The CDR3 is CASSQLAGIQETQYF. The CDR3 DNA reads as TGCGCCAGCAGCCAACTAGCGGGGATACAAGAGACCCAGTACTTC.

The CDR3 DNA sequence: TGTGCCACCAGCAGCCCTGAGCAGCGGGGGCCATACAATGAGCAGTTCTTC. Amino acid sequence: CATSSPEQRGPYNEQFF. This chain uses TRBV15 with TRBJ2-1, with 8 positions matching TRBD2. The CDR3 is 17 residues long. The V and J ends lost 3 bases and 4 bases, in that order; junction bases with no gene match: 11. CDR1 and CDR2 (germline): LNHNV, YYDKDF (reference sequence).

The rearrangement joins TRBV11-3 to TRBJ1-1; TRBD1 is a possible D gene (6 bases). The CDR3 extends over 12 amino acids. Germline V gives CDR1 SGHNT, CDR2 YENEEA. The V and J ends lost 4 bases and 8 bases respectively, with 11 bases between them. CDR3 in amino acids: CASSSTGREAFF. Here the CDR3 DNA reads TGTGCCAGCAGCTCGACAGGAAGAGAAGCTTTCTTT.

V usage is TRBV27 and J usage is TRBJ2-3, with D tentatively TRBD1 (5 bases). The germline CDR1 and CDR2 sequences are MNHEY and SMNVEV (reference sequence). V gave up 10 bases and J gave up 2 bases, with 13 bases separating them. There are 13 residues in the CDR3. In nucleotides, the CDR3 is TGTGCCACCGAAGACAGAGACACAGATACGCAGTATTTT. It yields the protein CATEDRDTDTQYF.

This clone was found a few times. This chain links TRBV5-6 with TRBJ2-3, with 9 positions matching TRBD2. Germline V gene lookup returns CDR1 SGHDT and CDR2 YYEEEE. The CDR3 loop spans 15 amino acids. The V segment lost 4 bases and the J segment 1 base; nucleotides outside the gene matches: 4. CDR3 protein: CASSPQRGGTDTQYF. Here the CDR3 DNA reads TGTGCCAGCAGCCCCCAGCGGGGGGGCACAGATACGCAGTATTTT.

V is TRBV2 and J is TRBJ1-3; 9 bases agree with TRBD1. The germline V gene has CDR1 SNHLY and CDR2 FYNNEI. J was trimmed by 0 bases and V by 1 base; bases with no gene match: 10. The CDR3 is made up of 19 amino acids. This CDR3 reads CASSEGIGGTGTSGNTIYF. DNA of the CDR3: TGTGCCAGCAGTGAAGGGATCGGGGGGACAGGGACCTCTGGAAACACCATATATTTT.

Written as DNA, the CDR3 is TGTGCCAGCAGCCAAGATCTGGGGGAGGGACGGGGCGAGCAGTTCTTC. Its protein is CASSQDLGEGRGEQFF. The chain combines TRBV4-2 with TRBJ2-1; 7 nucleotides agree with TRBD2. This CDR3 is built from 16 residues. The V segment lost 0 bases and the J segment 10 bases; nucleotides outside the gene matches: 12. The germline CDR1 and CDR2 sequences are LGHNA and YNFKEQ.

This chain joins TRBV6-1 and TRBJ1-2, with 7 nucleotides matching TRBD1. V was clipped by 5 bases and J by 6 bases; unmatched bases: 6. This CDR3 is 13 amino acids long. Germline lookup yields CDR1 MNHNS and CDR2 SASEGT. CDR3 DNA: TGTGCCAGCAGTCTGCGACAGGGCGATGGCTACACCTTC. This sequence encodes CASSLRQGDGYTF.